A selection of T cell receptor beta chains follows, all from one sample in a study of cytomegalovirus exposure and HLA in healthy donors. Sequencing used immunoSEQ multiplex PCR; TCRdb keeps in-frame clones, though not all of them. This sample has around 150,000 clones; roughly 80% occur once, and the top ten carry around 1.3%. The sequencing input was PBMCs. All receptors derive from a woman between 50 and 59 years old in good health and CMV-seronegative. The CDR3 runs from the conserved cysteine through the conserved F or W. Each record gives: V gene, J gene, D gene, CDR3 length, clone size, CDR3 DNA, CDR3 protein. D genes are given only for firm matches. The size field is filled for only some rows; it gives once, few, many or a size class.

v_gene: TRBV2
j_gene: TRBJ2-3
d_gene: -
len: 16
abundance: -
CDR3nt: TGTGCCAGCAGTGTAGACGGGGGTACTGGAACAGATACGCAGTATTTT
CDR3aa: CASSVDGGTGTDTQYF

v_gene: TRBV7-9
j_gene: TRBJ2-1
d_gene: -
len: 13
abundance: -
CDR3nt: TGTGCCAGCAGCTATACCGAAGGGGGTACCGAGTTCTTC
CDR3aa: CASSYTEGGTEFF

v_gene: TRBV6-4
j_gene: TRBJ1-5
d_gene: TRBD1
len: 15
abundance: -
CDR3nt: TGTGCCAGCAGAGAGACAGGGGGATTGGGTCAGCCCCAGCATTTT
CDR3aa: CASRETGGLGQPQHF

v_gene: TRBV4-3
j_gene: TRBJ1-2
d_gene: TRBD1
len: 16
abundance: -
CDR3nt: TGCGCCAGCAGCCCGACTGGACAGGGATTCTCCTATGGCTACACCTTC
CDR3aa: CASSPTGQGFSYGYTF

v_gene: TRBV6-5
j_gene: TRBJ2-5
d_gene: TRBD1
len: 14
abundance: -
CDR3nt: TGTGCCAGCAGTTCGACAGGGGGCATCGAGGGGCAGTACTTC
CDR3aa: CASSSTGGIEGQYF

v_gene: TRBV27
j_gene: TRBJ1-2
d_gene: -
len: 13
abundance: few
CDR3nt: TGTGCCAGCAGTCCCCTTGCCCGGGGTGGCTACACCTTC
CDR3aa: CASSPLARGGYTF

v_gene: TRBV4-2
j_gene: TRBJ2-6
d_gene: TRBD1
len: 21
abundance: few
CDR3nt: TGTGCCAGCAGCCAAGATGGGACAGGGGGGGGAGTGGGGTCTGGGGCCAACGTCCTGACTTTC
CDR3aa: CASSQDGTGGGVGSGANVLTF

v_gene: TRBV28
j_gene: TRBJ2-3
d_gene: -
len: 14
abundance: -
CDR3nt: TGTGCCAGCAGTTTACTCCAAACCAGAGATACGCAGTATTTT
CDR3aa: CASSLLQTRDTQYF

v_gene: TRBV27
j_gene: TRBJ2-7
d_gene: -
len: 15
abundance: once
CDR3nt: TGTGCCAGCAGTTTGGAGGGGGCCCGCACTTTCGAGCAGTACTTC
CDR3aa: CASSLEGARTFEQYF

v_gene: TRBV2
j_gene: TRBJ2-5
d_gene: TRBD1
len: 16
abundance: -
CDR3nt: TGTGCCAGGCGAGGGGGGACAGGGGGCTGGGGAGAGACCCAGTACTTC
CDR3aa: CARRGGTGGWGETQYF

v_gene: TRBV9
j_gene: TRBJ2-1
d_gene: TRBD2
len: 17
abundance: -
CDR3nt: TGTGCCAGCAGCGTAGGGCCCGCGGGGGGGCATGCCGTTGAGCAGTTCTTC
CDR3aa: CASSVGPAGGHAVEQFF

v_gene: TRBV7-9
j_gene: TRBJ2-3
d_gene: TRBD2
len: 15
abundance: -
CDR3nt: TGTGCCAGCAGCCCAAGCGGGATTAGCACAGATACGCAGTATTTT
CDR3aa: CASSPSGISTDTQYF

v_gene: TRBV18
j_gene: TRBJ1-1
d_gene: -
len: 15
abundance: -
CDR3nt: TGTGCCAGCTCACCGGGGGGTAGCCTATACACTGAAGCTTTCTTT
CDR3aa: CASSPGGSLYTEAFF

v_gene: TRBV4-3
j_gene: TRBJ1-1
d_gene: -
len: 14
abundance: few
CDR3nt: TGCGCCAGCAGCCAAGATCCAGGGGTGGTTGTAGCTTTCTTT
CDR3aa: CASSQDPGVVVAFF

v_gene: TRBV29-1
j_gene: TRBJ1-2
d_gene: TRBD1
len: 13
abundance: -
CDR3nt: TGCAGCGTATCCCCAGGGACAGCCTATGGCTACACCTTC
CDR3aa: CSVSPGTAYGYTF

v_gene: TRBV4-2
j_gene: TRBJ2-2
d_gene: TRBD2
len: 19
abundance: -
CDR3nt: TGTGCCAGCAGCCCTTCATTAGCGGGGGGGCCAAGGAACACCGGGGAGCTGTTTTTT
CDR3aa: CASSPSLAGGPRNTGELFF

v_gene: TRBV11-2
j_gene: TRBJ2-3
d_gene: TRBD2
len: 16
abundance: -
CDR3nt: TGTGCCAGCGACCGAGTAGGACTAGCGGGCACAGATACGCAGTATTTT
CDR3aa: CASDRVGLAGTDTQYF

v_gene: TRBV7-2
j_gene: TRBJ1-3
d_gene: -
len: 16
abundance: -
CDR3nt: TGTGCCAGCAGCTTAGCTTCGGCGGGGAATGGAAACACCATATATTTT
CDR3aa: CASSLASAGNGNTIYF

v_gene: TRBV7-2
j_gene: TRBJ2-7
d_gene: TRBD2
len: 15
abundance: -
CDR3nt: TGTGCCAGCAGCTTACTAGCGGGAGAGGAGTACGAGCAGTACTTC
CDR3aa: CASSLLAGEEYEQYF

v_gene: TRBV15
j_gene: TRBJ1-2
d_gene: -
len: 12
abundance: few
CDR3nt: TGTGCCACCAGCAGACCTACCTATGGCTACACCTTC
CDR3aa: CATSRPTYGYTF

v_gene: TRBV6-1
j_gene: TRBJ2-3
d_gene: TRBD1
len: 14
abundance: -
CDR3nt: TGTGCCAGCGAACAGGGGGCTTCCACAGATACGCAGTATTTT
CDR3aa: CASEQGASTDTQYF

v_gene: TRBV29-1
j_gene: TRBJ2-1
d_gene: -
len: 14
abundance: -
CDR3nt: TGCAGCGTTGTGCGGGTGTCCTCCTACAATGAGCAGTTCTTC
CDR3aa: CSVVRVSSYNEQFF

v_gene: TRBV5-1
j_gene: TRBJ2-7
d_gene: TRBD1
len: 14
abundance: -
CDR3nt: TGCGCCAGCAGCTGGGGACAGGCGGTCTACGAGCAGTACTTC
CDR3aa: CASSWGQAVYEQYF

v_gene: TRBV2
j_gene: TRBJ2-2
d_gene: -
len: 14
abundance: -
CDR3nt: TGTGCCACGCGAACAGGGTCCGGCACCGGGGAGCTGTTTTTT
CDR3aa: CATRTGSGTGELFF

v_gene: TRBV5-4
j_gene: TRBJ1-1
d_gene: TRBD1
len: 13
abundance: -
CDR3nt: TGTGCCAGCAGCCTGGACAGGGAGACTGAAGCTTTCTTT
CDR3aa: CASSLDRETEAFF

v_gene: TRBV28
j_gene: TRBJ2-7
d_gene: -
len: 15
abundance: once
CDR3nt: TGTGCCAGCAGTCAGCCTCGGACAGATCTACGGGAGCAGTACTTC
CDR3aa: CASSQPRTDLREQYF

v_gene: TRBV9
j_gene: TRBJ1-5
d_gene: -
len: 15
abundance: -
CDR3nt: TGTGCCAGCAGCGCAGAACAGGGAAGCAATCAGCCCCAGCATTTT
CDR3aa: CASSAEQGSNQPQHF

v_gene: TRBV7-3
j_gene: TRBJ2-3
d_gene: TRBD2
len: 17
abundance: -
CDR3nt: TGTGCCAGCAGCGCCCTAGCGGGAGGGACTAGCACAGATACGCAGTATTTT
CDR3aa: CASSALAGGTSTDTQYF

v_gene: TRBV13
j_gene: TRBJ2-7
d_gene: -
len: 14
abundance: once
CDR3nt: TGTGCCAGCAGCTTGGGCGGGGGCCGCCGGGAGCAGTACTTC
CDR3aa: CASSLGGGRREQYF

v_gene: TRBV28
j_gene: TRBJ1-2
d_gene: TRBD1
len: 15
abundance: -
CDR3nt: TGTGCCAGCAGTCCGCGACAGGGGGCACAAGGTGGCTACACCTTC
CDR3aa: CASSPRQGAQGGYTF

v_gene: TRBV9
j_gene: TRBJ2-2
d_gene: -
len: 15
abundance: -
CDR3nt: TGTGCCAGCAGCGTTGCAGGAACGAACACCGGGGAGCTGTTTTTT
CDR3aa: CASSVAGTNTGELFF

v_gene: TRBV29-1
j_gene: TRBJ2-5
d_gene: TRBD1
len: 13
abundance: -
CDR3nt: TGCAGCGCCCGACAGGGCTGGGTGGAGACCCAGTACTTC
CDR3aa: CSARQGWVETQYF

v_gene: TRBV19
j_gene: TRBJ1-5
d_gene: -
len: 17
abundance: few
CDR3nt: TGTGCCAGTAGTACTCGGGGTGGGGTCGGGGGCAATCAGCCCCAGCATTTT
CDR3aa: CASSTRGGVGGNQPQHF

v_gene: TRBV18
j_gene: TRBJ2-1
d_gene: TRBD2
len: 16
abundance: -
CDR3nt: TGTGCCAGCTCCGCAGGGATGGCTACGGGGGGCAATGAGCAGTTCTTC
CDR3aa: CASSAGMATGGNEQFF

v_gene: TRBV18
j_gene: TRBJ1-2
d_gene: -
len: 14
abundance: once
CDR3nt: TGTGCCAGCTCACAGGGCAGGGGATACGATGGCTACACCTTC
CDR3aa: CASSQGRGYDGYTF

v_gene: TRBV29-1
j_gene: TRBJ2-3
d_gene: -
len: 12
abundance: -
CDR3nt: TGCAGCGCCCTTAGCGGCACAGATACGCAGTATTTT
CDR3aa: CSALSGTDTQYF

v_gene: TRBV6-5
j_gene: TRBJ1-5
d_gene: -
len: 14
abundance: few
CDR3nt: TGTGCCAGCAGCCCGACAGGCCTGGAACAGCCCCAGCATTTT
CDR3aa: CASSPTGLEQPQHF

v_gene: TRBV5-4
j_gene: TRBJ2-3
d_gene: -
len: 15
abundance: -
CDR3nt: TGTGCCAGCAGCTTATCGGGGGGCAGCACAGATACGCAGTATTTT
CDR3aa: CASSLSGGSTDTQYF

v_gene: TRBV4-3
j_gene: TRBJ2-7
d_gene: -
len: 14
abundance: -
CDR3nt: TGCGCCAGCAGCCAAGATATGAACAGCTACGAGCAGTACTTC
CDR3aa: CASSQDMNSYEQYF

v_gene: TRBV7-2
j_gene: TRBJ2-3
d_gene: TRBD2
len: 17
abundance: -
CDR3nt: TGTGCCAGCAGCTTAGAGGGCGGGAGCTGGGGCACAGATACGCAGTATTTT
CDR3aa: CASSLEGGSWGTDTQYF

v_gene: TRBV28
j_gene: TRBJ2-7
d_gene: TRBD2
len: 14
abundance: -
CDR3nt: TGTGCCAGCAGTTTAGCGGGGGACTCCTACGAGCAGTACTTC
CDR3aa: CASSLAGDSYEQYF

v_gene: TRBV6-6
j_gene: TRBJ2-4
d_gene: -
len: 16
abundance: -
CDR3nt: TGTGCCAGCAGTTACTCCTACAGGCTAGCCAAAAACATTCAGTACTTC
CDR3aa: CASSYSYRLAKNIQYF

v_gene: TRBV5-1
j_gene: TRBJ1-1
d_gene: TRBD1
len: 15
abundance: -
CDR3nt: TGCGCCAGCAGCGGACGGACAGGCCCGAACACTGAAGCTTTCTTT
CDR3aa: CASSGRTGPNTEAFF

v_gene: TRBV6-4
j_gene: TRBJ1-1
d_gene: -
len: 14
abundance: -
CDR3nt: TGTGCCAGCAGTGACTCCTCCGAGGACACTGAAGCTTTCTTT
CDR3aa: CASSDSSEDTEAFF